This T cell receptor (beta chain) originates from a study of blood T cell repertoires in COVID-19. Study-level information: PBMCs, B-cell-depleted T cells, or T cells provided the cDNA or gDNA that made up the material.

Produced via immunoSEQ multiplex PCR; TCRdb's table is partial and in-frame only. The top ten clones hold under 2.5% of a sample with under 350,000 clones, over 85% of them seen once. Assignments of participants to cohorts depended upon their own reported clinical history. Donors in Cohort 3 counted as recovered after two negative PCRs, clearance, or symptom resolution. The specimen sequenced was PBMCs or T cells enriched from blood (not recorded which). The source of this sequence is an older woman who had recovered from COVID-19.

The CDR3 nucleotides are TGCAGTGCTAGTGGGCTGGTAGCGGGAGTGGGGGAGACCCAGTACTTC. It yields the protein CSASGLVAGVGETQYF. This chain uses TRBV20-1 with TRBJ2-5, with 9 bases matching TRBD2. The junction had 13 bases not matched to a gene; V was cut back by 3 bases and J by 5 bases. Germline V gene data show CDR1 as DFQATT and CDR2 as SNEGSKA (reference sequence). This CDR3 contains 16 residues.